These T cell receptor beta chains were read from a single sample in a study of T cells in Graves' hyperthyroidism and ophthalmopathy. Each CDR3 protein is one row after TCRdb ran MiXCR on the multiplex PCR reads. This sample has some 490,000 distinct CDR3 sequences; 22% occur once, and the top ten carry around 50%. Sequenced input: blood. The receptors stem from a woman in her 70s with Graves' ophthalmopathy. CDR3s include the opening cysteine and the closing phenylalanine or tryptophan. A D gene is named only where the DNA matches it firmly. Not all rows give a size; the values are once, few, many and, for expanded clones, a class.

many	TRBD1	TRBJ1-1	14	TRBV7-2	TGTGCCAGCAGCCGACCGGGCCAGGGGGCTGAAGCTTTCTTT	CASSRPGQGAEAFF
-	TRBD1	TRBJ2-3	14	TRBV10-1	TGCGCCAGCAGTCGGACAGGGGTAGGAAATACGCAGTATTTT	CASSRTGVGNTQYF
many	-	TRBJ2-7	17	TRBV28	TGTGCCAGCAGTCCTCCGGTTGCGGGACGGCTGATGAACGAGCAGTACTTC	CASSPPVAGRLMNEQYF
-	TRBD2	TRBJ2-7	16	TRBV5-1	TGCGCCAGCAGCTTGTTTGGCGGGAGGGCCTCCTACGAGCAGTACTTC	CASSLFGGRASYEQYF
-	TRBD1	TRBJ1-5	15	TRBV6-1	TGTGCCAGCAGTGAAATGGGACAGGGGAGTCAGCCCCAGCATTTT	CASSEMGQGSQPQHF
-	TRBD2	TRBJ2-1	15	TRBV30	TGTGCCTGGAGGCCCTTAGCGGGCGTACACAATGAGCAGTTCTTC	CAWRPLAGVHNEQFF
few	TRBD1	TRBJ1-5	17	TRBV2	TGTGCCAGCAGTAAAGTACACCGGGACAGGGGAGGACAGCCCCAGCATTTT	CASSKVHRDRGGQPQHF
-	-	TRBJ2-7	13	TRBV5-1	TGCGCCAGCAGCTTGGTGACAGCCTACGAGCAGTACTTC	CASSLVTAYEQYF
-	-	TRBJ2-3	16	TRBV9	TGTGCCAGCAGCCCCCCCCCTTGGGCGGCCACAGATACGCAGTATTTT	CASSPPPWAATDTQYF
few	TRBD2	TRBJ2-5	20	TRBV6-5	TGTGCCAGCAGTTACTCGGGCCCGAGGGGACTAGCGGGAGGGAAAGAGACCCAGTACTTC	CASSYSGPRGLAGGKETQYF
many	TRBD1	TRBJ2-7	16	TRBV6-1	TGTGCCAGCAGGAGGATGGGACAGGGTTATTCCTACGAGCAGTACTTC	CASRRMGQGYSYEQYF
many	-	TRBJ2-1	12	TRBV20-1	TGCAGTGCTAGAGCTACCCTATTTGAGCAGTTCTTC	CSARATLFEQFF
many	-	TRBJ2-5	11	TRBV2	TGTGCCAGCAGTATCAAAGAGACCCAGTACTTC	CASSIKETQYF
-	-	TRBJ2-2	14	TRBV7-2	TGTGCCAGCAGCTTAGCAGGGGACGCCGGGGAGCTGTTTTTT	CASSLAGDAGELFF
-	-	TRBJ2-3	17	TRBV4-3	TGCGCCAGCAGCCAAGACCCCGTACTTGTAATGGCAGATACGCAGTATTTT	CASSQDPVLVMADTQYF
-	TRBD2	TRBJ2-1	18	TRBV19	TGTGCCAGTAGTATTGGTCTAGCGGGAGTACACTCCTACAATGAGCAGTTCTTC	CASSIGLAGVHSYNEQFF
-	-	TRBJ2-1	14	TRBV5-1	TGCGCCAGCAGCTTGGACAGGCCCCGCAATGAGCAGTTCTTC	CASSLDRPRNEQFF
-	-	TRBJ1-1	13	TRBV6-1	TGTGCCAGCAGTGAGATCCCCGGGACTGAAGCTTTCTTT	CASSEIPGTEAFF
many	-	TRBJ2-6	17	TRBV12-3/TRBV12-4	TGTGCCAGCAGCTCCCAGTTCGGGGTCTCCGGGGCCAACGTCCTGACTTTC	CASSSQFGVSGANVLTF
-	TRBD2	TRBJ2-5	17	TRBV10-3	TGTGCCATCAGTGACAAGGGGCTAGCGGGAGGGCCAGAGACCCAGTACTTC	CAISDKGLAGGPETQYF
few	-	TRBJ1-2	13	TRBV29-1	TGCAGCGTTGAAAACGGGGAACGCTATGGCTACACCTTC	CSVENGERYGYTF
-	TRBD1	TRBJ1-6	14	TRBV30	TGTGCCTTCGGCACGGGACAGGGGTTTTCACCCCTCCACTTT	CAFGTGQGFSPLHF
once	-	TRBJ2-5	11	TRBV20-1	TGCAGTGCTAGGTACCTGGAGACCCAGTACTTC	CSARYLETQYF
many	-	TRBJ2-2	15	TRBV7-2	TGTGCCAGCAGCTTACGCAGGGGGGGCACCGGGGAGCTGTTTTTT	CASSLRRGGTGELFF
many	-	TRBJ1-1	14	TRBV12-3/TRBV12-4	TGTGCCAGCAGTTTCTGGACAGACAACACTGAAGCTTTCTTT	CASSFWTDNTEAFF
-	TRBD1	TRBJ1-6	17	TRBV19	TGTGCCAGTAGTATTCGAAGCCACGGGACAGGGCATTCACCCCTCCACTTT	CASSIRSHGTGHSPLHF
few	-	TRBJ1-3	11	TRBV6-2/TRBV6-3	TGTGCCAGCACCTCGGGAAACACCATATATTTT	CASTSGNTIYF
many	-	TRBJ1-2	12	TRBV2	TGTGCCAGCAGCGGAGGTCTCGGCGGCTACACCTTC	CASSGGLGGYTF
many	-	TRBJ1-4	14	TRBV3-1	TGTGCCAGCAGCGGGACTGACCGGAATGAAAAACTGTTTTTT	CASSGTDRNEKLFF
-	TRBD1	TRBJ2-7	16	TRBV6-1	TGTGCCAGCAGTCCCCTCGCCGGACAGGGCGCCTACGAGCAGTACTTC	CASSPLAGQGAYEQYF
few	TRBD2	TRBJ2-7	16	TRBV5-1	TGCGCCAGCAGCTTGTTTCGGCGGGAGGATTCCTACGAGCAGTACTTC	CASSLFRREDSYEQYF
few	-	TRBJ1-5	14	TRBV3-1	TGTGCCAGCAGCCAACTGGGACACCATCAGCCCCAGCATTTT	CASSQLGHHQPQHF
few	-	TRBJ2-7	13	TRBV20-1	TGCAGTGCTAGAGGTCCGGGGACCTACGAGCAGTACTTC	CSARGPGTYEQYF
-	TRBD1	TRBJ2-3	14	TRBV7-3	TGTGCCAGCAGCTCTAACAGGGGGGCGCGAACGCAGTATTTT	CASSSNRGARTQYF
-	-	TRBJ1-2	11	TRBV29-1	TGCAGCGTTGACAGTGTGGTTGGCTACACCTTC	CSVDSVVGYTF
few	-	TRBJ2-6	18	TRBV7-9	TGTGCCAGCAGCTCACCTGGGGGCTCCTTCTCTGGGGCCAACGTCCTGACTTTC	CASSSPGGSFSGANVLTF
-	-	TRBJ1-6	16	TRBV6-1	TGTGCCAGCAGTGAAGGGCAGGGCACCTATAATTCACCCCTCCACTTT	CASSEGQGTYNSPLHF